The 20 T cell receptor beta chains in this list originate from one sample, sequenced in a study of shared clonotypes between healthy human individuals (dated by TCRdb to the early 2020s). Library preparation employed the immunoSEQ multiplex PCR assay. The table comes from immuneACCESS by way of TCRdb, which keeps in-frame sequences with V and J called. Part of the clones is missing from these tables; in studies checked, under half for an unresolved V gene and the rest for unknown reasons. In this sample the table shows 750,000 to 1,000,000 clones, almost 95% of which occur a single time. The top ten constitute nearly 25% of the sample. CD8 naive samples were CD45RO-negative cells positively selected for CCR7, giving a CD45RA+CCR7+ population that excluded TemRA cells. The sequenced sample consisted of naive CD8+ T cells sorted from blood. Interpreted using the paper, the cell subset or site label stands for: CD45RA+CCR7+. The receptors here all came from a man aged 25-45 years in good health.

CDR3 nucleotides: TGTGCCAGCAGTTTAATCAGATACTACGAGCAGTACTTC. This gives the protein CASSLIRYYEQYF. The genes are TRBV28 and TRBJ2-7; D is unclear. CDR1 and CDR2 (germline): MDHEN, SYDVKM. V was trimmed by 2 bases and J by 3 bases, leaving 8 bases between them. The CDR3 has 13 residues.

This clone is a singleton in its sample. This chain uses TRBV14 with TRBJ2-1; 16 bases line up with TRBD2. CDR1 and CDR2 (germline): SGHDN, FVKESK. V trimming: 1 base; J trimming: 2 bases; junction bases outside the gene matches: 8. The CDR3 is 20 residues long. The DNA for the CDR3 is TGTGCCAGCAGCCAAGCCCCGGGACTAGCGGGAGGGCCAACCTACAATGAGCAGTTCTTC. Its translation: CASSQAPGLAGGPTYNEQFF.

The J gene is TRBJ1-3, the V gene TRBV14, with D hard to call. Germline CDR1 is SGHDN and CDR2 is FVKESK. The CDR3 totals 15 residues. V lost 3 bases and J 0 bases, leaving 9 bases between the germline ends. The DNA for the CDR3 is TGTGCCAGCAGCCACCAGGCCCTCTCTGGAAACACCATATATTTT. Residues: CASSHQALSGNTIYF.

The chain has TRBV5-6 and TRBJ2-5; D remains unclear. The CDR3 is 14 amino acids. V lost 0 bases to trimming and J lost 2 bases, with 8 bases between them. Germline CDR1 is SGHDT and CDR2 is YYEEEE. The CDR3 region has the DNA TGTGCCAGCAGCTTGGCAAGGCAACAAGAGACCCAGTACTTC. Encoded protein: CASSLARQQETQYF.

V gene TRBV30 combines with J gene TRBJ2-3; 11 bases match TRBD2. This CDR3 spans 15 amino acids. Germline assignment: CDR1 GTSNPN and CDR2 SVGIG (reference sequence). Unmatched junction bases numbered 7, after V lost 4 bases and J lost 4 bases. The CDR3: CAWNSLAGVADTQYF. The CDR3 DNA is TGTGCCTGGAACTCACTAGCGGGAGTAGCAGATACGCAGTATTTT.

The gene calls are TRBV29-1 and TRBJ2-2; perhaps TRBD1 as D (6 bases). The ends were cut back, 0 bases at V and 6 bases at J, with 11 bases in the middle. Germline-derived CDR1 and CDR2 are SQVTM and ANQGSEA. The CDR3 has 14 amino acids. The CDR3 here is CSVEDGQRAGELFF. The DNA for the CDR3 is TGCAGCGTTGAAGATGGACAGAGGGCCGGGGAGCTGTTTTTT.

This chain links TRBV19 with TRBJ2-1, with unresolved D. This CDR3 is built from 13 residues. Germline loops: CDR1 LNHDA, CDR2 SQIVND (reference sequence). V was clipped by 7 bases and J by 1 base, with 8 bases between them. CDR3 protein: CASTPESYNEQFF. In DNA, the CDR3 is TGTGCCAGTACCCCAGAATCCTACAATGAGCAGTTCTTC.

In regard to this clone: The junction does not match germline at one end; this may be a read error. The chain links TRBV5-4 to TRBJ2-2; 8 bases are a match to TRBD2. Germline V lookup: CDR1 SGHNT, CDR2 YYREEE (reference sequence). This CDR3 is 15 amino acids long. The CDR3 protein is CASSLGLDNTGELFF. DNA of the CDR3: TGCGCCAGCAGCCTGGGACTAGATAACACCGGGGAGCTGTTTTTT.

The chain links TRBV5-4 to TRBJ1-2; 11 bases are a match to TRBD1. Unmatched junction bases numbered 14, after V lost 7 bases and J lost 6 bases. The length of the CDR3 is 16 residues. The germline V gene has CDR1 SGHNT and CDR2 YYREEE (reference sequence). The CDR3 here is CASHRTGGNQGNGYTF. CDR3 bases: TGTGCCAGCCACCGGACAGGGGGCAACCAAGGGAATGGCTACACCTTC.

V is TRBV10-2 and J is TRBJ2-7; 7 bases are a match to TRBD2. The CDR3 has 13 residues. V trimming: 5 bases; J trimming: 5 bases; junction bases outside the gene matches: 6. CDR1 WSHSY and CDR2 SAAADI come from the germline V gene. The CDR3 DNA sequence: TGCGCCAGCAGTCGAGGGAGGGCCAACGAGCAGTACTTC. Its protein is CASSRGRANEQYF.

The CDR3 here is CASSLYGGNDEQYF. CDR3 bases: TGTGCCAGCAGCTTATACGGGGGGAACGACGAGCAGTACTTC. The gene calls are TRBV7-8 and TRBJ2-7; 7 bases agree with TRBD2. This CDR3 spans 14 amino acids. Trimming removed 2 bases from V and 5 bases from J; junction bases left unmatched: 6. CDR1 is SGHVS, CDR2 FQNEAQ, per germline.

The chain uses TRBV27 and TRBJ2-1; 7 nucleotides agree with TRBD2. This CDR3 has 14 amino acids. CDR1 is MNHEY, CDR2 SMNVEV, per germline (reference sequence). The junction had 4 bases not matched to a gene; V was cut back by 2 bases and J by 6 bases. For the CDR3, the DNA is TGTGCCAGCAGTTTACGGCGGGAGTTCAATGAGCAGTTCTTC. Amino acids: CASSLRREFNEQFF.

The CDR3 DNA follows: TGCGCCAGCAGTGGGGGGAGGACCGGGGTCACCGGGGAGCTGTTTTTT. It is translated as CASSGGRTGVTGELFF. The chain links TRBV10-1 to TRBJ2-2, with TRBD2 as a possible D gene (6 bases). V lost 4 bases, J lost 4 bases, and 16 bases lay in between. This CDR3 spans 16 amino acids. Germline V lookup: CDR1 WNHNN, CDR2 SYGVQD (reference sequence).

This rearrangement joins TRBV10-1 to TRBJ2-3; D is ambiguous. The germline V gene encodes CDR1 WNHNN and CDR2 SYGVQD (reference sequence). V shed 0 bases and J shed 5 bases, with 3 bases lying between them. CDR3 length: 12 amino acids. CDR3 region: CASSESLDTQYF. Here the CDR3 DNA reads TGCGCCAGCAGTGAGTCTTTAGATACGCAGTATTTT.

The V call is TRBV30, the J call TRBJ2-1, with D unclear. Trimming cost V 8 bases and J 0 bases, with 11 bases left between them. Germline lookup yields CDR1 GTSNPN and CDR2 SVGIG (reference sequence). The CDR3 sequence is 13 residues long. CDR3 loop: CARVESSYNEQFF. CDR3 DNA: TGTGCCCGGGTTGAGAGCTCCTACAATGAGCAGTTCTTC. Together with reference TRBV30 and TRBJ2-1, the CDR3 gives the full variable domain: SQTIHQWPATLVQPVGSPLSLECTVEGTSNPNLYWYRQAAGRGLQLLFYSVGIGQISSEVPQNLSASRPQDRQFILSSKKLLLSDSGFYLCARVESSYNEQFFGPGTRLTVL.

The CDR3 nucleotides are TGTGCCAGCAGTTTGACAGGGGCGTACGGGGCCAACGTCCTGACTTTC. Its translation is CASSLTGAYGANVLTF. The chain uses TRBV28 and TRBJ2-6; TRBD1 agrees at 8 bases. This CDR3 is built from 16 residues. Germline V gene data show CDR1 as MDHEN and CDR2 as SYDVKM. V shed 3 bases, J shed 4 bases, and the junction held 5 bases outside the gene matches.

This clone showed up just once. The V call is TRBV28, the J call TRBJ1-5; D possibly corresponds to TRBD1 (6 bases). Per the germline V gene, CDR1 is MDHEN and CDR2 is SYDVKM. CDR3 length equals 13 residues. V was cut by 2 bases and J by 8 bases, with 10 bases left in between. CDR3 amino acids: CASSLGTLKPQHF. CDR3 in DNA: TGTGCCAGCAGTTTAGGGACACTTAAGCCCCAGCATTTT.

The V and J genes are TRBV7-9 and TRBJ2-7; D gene ambiguous. Trimming took 8 bases from V and 1 from J, leaving 15 bases between them. This CDR3 is built from 14 residues. The germline CDR1 and CDR2 sequences are SEHNR and FQNEAQ (reference sequence). CDR3 nucleotide sequence: TGTGCCAGCTCCCGGAGTGAAGCATCCTACGAGCAGTACTTC. Translation gives CASSRSEASYEQYF.

The chain has TRBV7-9 and TRBJ2-5, with D unresolved. Trimming removed 3 bases at V and 3 bases at J, with 8 bases between. This CDR3 has 13 residues. Germline assignment: CDR1 SEHNR and CDR2 FQNEAQ (reference sequence). CDR3 sequence (DNA): TGTGCCAGCAGCTTTTCAGATAAAGAGACCCAGTACTTC. Translation gives CASSFSDKETQYF.

The chain is built from TRBV14 and TRBJ1-1; D unclear. V dropped 2 bases and J dropped 7 bases, with 11 bases sitting between them. Germline V gene data show CDR1 as SGHDN and CDR2 as FVKESK. The CDR3 totals 13 residues. Here the CDR3 DNA reads TGTGCCAGCAGCCAAAGAGATCTCTTTGAAGCTTTCTTT. Its translation is CASSQRDLFEAFF.